These T cell receptor beta chains were read from a single sample in a study of blood T cell repertoires in COVID-19. The protocol was immunoSEQ multiplex PCR, while the TCRdb copy is restricted to in-frame clones and leaves out a portion. Of under 95,000 clones listed, about 83% were seen once; the top ten hold 5% to 6.5%. Sequences were obtained from peripheral blood. These receptors were obtained from a man between 60 and 75 years old with acute or convalescent COVID-19. The CDR3 runs from the conserved cysteine through the conserved F or W. D genes are given only for firm matches. A row's size may be missing; if present it is once, few, many or a size class.

size	V	J	D	CDR3	DNA
NA	TRBV7-2	TRBJ2-5	NA	CASSGQNQETQYF	TGTGCCAGCAGCGGACAGAACCAAGAGACCCAGTACTTC
NA	TRBV19	TRBJ1-2	NA	CASSIELYYGYTF	TGTGCCAGTAGTATAGAACTGTACTATGGCTACACCTTC
NA	TRBV5-6	TRBJ1-6	TRBD1	CASSFPGQGNSPLHF	TGTGCCAGCAGCTTCCCGGGACAGGGGAATTCACCCCTCCACTTT
NA	TRBV30	TRBJ2-1	TRBD2	CAWSVPATGLAGNEQFF	TGTGCCTGGAGTGTACCGGCGACGGGACTAGCGGGGAATGAGCAGTTCTTC
NA	TRBV14	TRBJ2-7	TRBD1	CASSHGQGPYEQYF	TGTGCCAGCAGCCACGGACAGGGGCCCTACGAGCAGTACTTC
few	TRBV5-8	TRBJ2-7	NA	CASSAGLGEQYF	TGTGCCAGCAGCGCGGGATTGGGGGAGCAGTACTTC
NA	TRBV4-3	TRBJ1-3	NA	CASSQESFLSGNTIYF	TGCGCCAGCAGCCAAGAGAGCTTCCTCTCTGGAAACACCATATATTTT
NA	TRBV9	TRBJ2-1	NA	CASSVRPVAGEFYNEQFF	TGTGCCAGCAGCGTAAGACCTGTTGCAGGGGAGTTCTACAATGAGCAGTTCTTC
NA	TRBV19	TRBJ1-1	NA	CASSIAGFTEAFF	TGTGCCAGTAGTATAGCCGGGTTCACTGAAGCTTTCTTT
once	TRBV6-2/TRBV6-3	TRBJ2-7	NA	CASSYVGYGASYEQYF	TGTGCCAGCAGTTACGTAGGTTATGGGGCCTCCTACGAGCAGTACTTC
NA	TRBV5-1	TRBJ2-3	NA	CASSWGRTDTQYF	TGCGCCAGCAGCTGGGGCCGGACAGATACGCAGTATTTT
NA	TRBV30	TRBJ1-2	NA	CAWSVGAQRRGGYTF	TGTGCCTGGAGTGTAGGCGCACAACGGCGGGGTGGCTACACCTTC
NA	TRBV5-1	TRBJ2-5	TRBD2	CASSLRYLSGGPRETQYF	TGCGCCAGCAGCTTGCGGTATTTATCGGGGGGGCCTCGGGAGACCCAGTACTTC
NA	TRBV15	TRBJ2-1	TRBD2	CATSSGAGEYNEQFF	TGTGCCACCAGCTCCGGGGCGGGGGAGTACAATGAGCAGTTCTTC
once	TRBV30	TRBJ1-3	NA	CAFQQGFLDTIYF	TGTGCCTTTCAGCAGGGTTTTCTGGACACCATATATTTT
few	TRBV11-2	TRBJ2-2	NA	CASSALGLVFNTGELFF	TGTGCCAGCAGCGCCCTCGGACTTGTTTTTAACACCGGGGAGCTGTTTTTT
once	TRBV2	TRBJ1-3	NA	CASRKDRSPPRNTIYF	TGTGCCAGCAGAAAAGACAGATCGCCTCCTCGAAACACCATATATTTT
few	TRBV30	TRBJ1-5	NA	CAWSVLGRSQPQHF	TGTGCCTGGAGTGTACTAGGGAGGAGTCAGCCCCAGCATTTT
NA	TRBV5-1	TRBJ2-1	TRBD1	CASSLDRGHDNEQFF	TGCGCCAGCAGTCTGGACAGGGGGCACGACAATGAGCAGTTCTTC
many	TRBV4-2	TRBJ1-1	NA	CASSHAGEMNTEAFF	TGTGCCAGCAGCCACGCAGGGGAGATGAACACTGAAGCTTTCTTT
NA	TRBV5-1	TRBJ1-5	NA	CASSLGAQDNQPQHF	TGCGCCAGCAGCTTGGGCGCCCAGGACAATCAGCCCCAGCATTTT
NA	TRBV7-9	TRBJ2-3	NA	CASSPSTGTDTQYF	TGTGCCAGCAGCCCAAGCACAGGCACAGATACGCAGTATTTT
NA	TRBV6-6	TRBJ1-2	NA	CASTPQEANGYTF	TGTGCCAGTACCCCGCAGGAGGCTAATGGCTACACCTTC
NA	TRBV4-3	TRBJ1-2	NA	CASTMRIGGSYGYTF	TGCGCCAGCACTATGAGGATCGGGGGTTCCTATGGCTACACCTTC
NA	TRBV11-2	TRBJ1-4	NA	CASSPTRGRPFEKLFF	TGTGCCAGCAGCCCCACCCGCGGAAGGCCGTTTGAAAAACTGTTTTTT
NA	TRBV4-2	TRBJ1-2	TRBD1	CASSQVNQGGSGGDYGYTF	TGTGCCAGCAGCCAAGTAAATCAAGGGGGCAGCGGCGGGGACTATGGCTACACCTTC
NA	TRBV2	TRBJ1-2	NA	CASSEDTGHGYTF	TGTGCCAGCAGTGAAGATACAGGCCATGGCTACACCTTC
NA	TRBV30	TRBJ2-7	TRBD1	CAWSKKGQYYEQYF	TGTGCCTGGAGTAAGAAGGGACAGTACTACGAGCAGTACTTC
NA	TRBV5-6	TRBJ1-1	NA	CASSLVGKTEAFF	TGTGCCAGCAGCTTGGTGGGCAAAACTGAAGCTTTCTTT
NA	TRBV3-1/TRBV3-2	TRBJ2-1	TRBD2	CASSQPGLGHDEQFF	TGTGCCAGCAGCCAACCAGGACTAGGGCACGATGAGCAGTTCTTC
once	TRBV20-1	TRBJ2-3	NA	CSAKEGDTQYF	TGCAGTGCCAAGGAGGGAGATACGCAGTATTTT
NA	TRBV4-3	TRBJ2-3	NA	CASSQASIQDTQYF	TGCGCCAGCAGCCAAGCATCCATACAAGATACGCAGTATTTT
NA	TRBV5-1	TRBJ1-2	TRBD1	CASSSIETGASTF	TGCGCCAGCAGCAGCATCGAAACAGGGGCCTCCACCTTC
once	TRBV10-3	TRBJ2-3	NA	CAITSNTDTQYF	TGTGCCATCACCTCTAACACAGATACGCAGTATTTT